The entry below describes one T cell receptor beta chain. The J segment lost 3 bases and the V segment lost 0 bases, leaving 2 bases of the junction unmatched. The CDR3 consists of 15 residues. Germline CDR1 reads LNHDA; CDR2 reads SQIVND (reference sequence). This specimen comes from a study of control samples from healthy donors and cancer patients. Clones were sequenced by immunoSEQ multiplex PCR, and TCRdb holds only the in-frame ones, with some missing. The sample yields about 61,000 clones, around 90% seen once. Sequenced: PBMCs. This receptor was obtained from a man aged 55 to 70 with colorectal cancer. The chain carries TRBV19 and TRBJ1-3; 7 bases line up with TRBD1. The CDR3 DNA is TGTGCCAGTAGTATAGATCGGGACAGTGGAAACACCATATATTTT. Translating gives CASSIDRDSGNTIYF.